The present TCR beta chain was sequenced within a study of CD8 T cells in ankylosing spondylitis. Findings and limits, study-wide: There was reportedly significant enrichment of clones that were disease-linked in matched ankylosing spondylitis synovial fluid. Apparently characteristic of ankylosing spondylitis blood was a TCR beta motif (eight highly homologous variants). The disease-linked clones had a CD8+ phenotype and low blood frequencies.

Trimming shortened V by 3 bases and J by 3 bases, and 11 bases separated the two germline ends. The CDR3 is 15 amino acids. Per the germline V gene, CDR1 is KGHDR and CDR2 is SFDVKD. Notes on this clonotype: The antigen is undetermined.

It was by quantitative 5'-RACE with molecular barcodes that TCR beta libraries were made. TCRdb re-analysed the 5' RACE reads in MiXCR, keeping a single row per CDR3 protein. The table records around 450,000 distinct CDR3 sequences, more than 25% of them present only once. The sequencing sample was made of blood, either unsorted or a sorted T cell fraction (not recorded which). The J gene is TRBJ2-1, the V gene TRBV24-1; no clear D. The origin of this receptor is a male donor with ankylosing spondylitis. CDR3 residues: CATSDTSDGYNEQFF. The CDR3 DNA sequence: TGTGCCACCAGTGATACCTCGGACGGCTACAATGAGCAGTTCTTC.